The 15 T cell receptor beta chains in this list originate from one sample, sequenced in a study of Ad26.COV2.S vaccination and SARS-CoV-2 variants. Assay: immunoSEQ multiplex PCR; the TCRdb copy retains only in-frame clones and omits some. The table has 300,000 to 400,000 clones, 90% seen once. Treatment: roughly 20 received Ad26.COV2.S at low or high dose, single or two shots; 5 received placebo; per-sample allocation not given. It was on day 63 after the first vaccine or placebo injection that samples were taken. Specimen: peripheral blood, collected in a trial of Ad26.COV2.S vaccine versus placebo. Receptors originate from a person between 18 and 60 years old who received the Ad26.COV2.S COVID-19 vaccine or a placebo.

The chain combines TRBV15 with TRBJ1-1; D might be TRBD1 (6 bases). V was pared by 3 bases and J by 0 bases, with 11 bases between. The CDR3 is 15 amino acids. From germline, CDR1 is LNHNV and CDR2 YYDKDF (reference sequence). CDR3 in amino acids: CATSSPGAMNTEAFF. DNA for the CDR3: TGTGCCACCAGCAGTCCAGGGGCTATGAACACTGAAGCTTTCTTT.

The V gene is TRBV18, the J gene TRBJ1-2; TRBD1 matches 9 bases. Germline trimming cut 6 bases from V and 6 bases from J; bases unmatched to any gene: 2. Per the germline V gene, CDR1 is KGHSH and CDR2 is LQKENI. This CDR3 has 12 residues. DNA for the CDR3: TGTGCCAGCTCCCGACAGGGGGATGGCTACACCTTC. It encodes CASSRQGDGYTF.

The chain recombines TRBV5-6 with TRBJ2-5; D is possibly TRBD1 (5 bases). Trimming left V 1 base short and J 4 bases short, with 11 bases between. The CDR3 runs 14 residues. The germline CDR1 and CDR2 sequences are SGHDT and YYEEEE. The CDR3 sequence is CASSLYSGPETQYF. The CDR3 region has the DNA TGTGCCAGCAGCTTGTACTCAGGGCCAGAGACCCAGTACTTC. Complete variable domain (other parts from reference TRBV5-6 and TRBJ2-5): DAGVTQSPTHLIKTRGQQVTLRCSPKSGHDTVSWYQQALGQGPQFIFQYYEEEERQRGNFPDRFSGHQFPNYSSELNVNALLLGDSALYLCASSLYSGPETQYFGPGTRLLVL.

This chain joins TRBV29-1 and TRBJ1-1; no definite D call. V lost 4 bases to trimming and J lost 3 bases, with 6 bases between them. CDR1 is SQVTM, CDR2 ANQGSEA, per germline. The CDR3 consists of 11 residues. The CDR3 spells CSVVAYTEAFF. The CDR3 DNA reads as TGCAGCGTTGTAGCCTACACTGAAGCTTTCTTT.

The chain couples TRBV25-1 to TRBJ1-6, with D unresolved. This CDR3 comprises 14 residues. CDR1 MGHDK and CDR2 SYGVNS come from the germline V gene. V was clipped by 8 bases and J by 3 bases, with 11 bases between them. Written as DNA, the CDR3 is TGTGCCAGCGGGGTGACTCTCTATAATTCACCCCTCCACTTT. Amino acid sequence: CASGVTLYNSPLHF.

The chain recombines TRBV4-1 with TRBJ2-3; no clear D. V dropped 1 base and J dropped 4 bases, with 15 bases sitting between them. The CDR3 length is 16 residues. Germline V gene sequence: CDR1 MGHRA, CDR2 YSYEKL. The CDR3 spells CASSQGHGPQPDTQYF. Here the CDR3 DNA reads TGCGCCAGCAGCCAAGGTCATGGACCACAGCCAGATACGCAGTATTTT.

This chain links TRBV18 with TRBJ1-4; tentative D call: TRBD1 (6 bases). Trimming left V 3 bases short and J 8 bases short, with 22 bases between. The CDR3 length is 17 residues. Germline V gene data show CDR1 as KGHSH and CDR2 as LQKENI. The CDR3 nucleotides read TGTGCCAGCTCACCTAAAGACCGACAGGCTATGGTGGAAAAACTGTTTTTT. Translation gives CASSPKDRQAMVEKLFF.

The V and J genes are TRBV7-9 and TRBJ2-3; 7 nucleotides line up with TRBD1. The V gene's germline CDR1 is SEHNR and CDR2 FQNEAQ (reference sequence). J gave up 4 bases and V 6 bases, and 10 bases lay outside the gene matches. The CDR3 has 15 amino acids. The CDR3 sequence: CASSPQGLASDTQYF. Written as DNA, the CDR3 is TGTGCCAGCAGTCCACAGGGGCTAGCCTCAGATACGCAGTATTTT. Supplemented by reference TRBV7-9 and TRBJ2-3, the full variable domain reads DTGVSQNPRHKITKRGQNVTFRCDPISEHNRLYWYRQTLGQGPEFLTYFQNEAQLEKSRLLSDRFSAERPKGSFSTLEIQRTEQGDSAMYLCASSPQGLASDTQYFGPGTRLTVL.

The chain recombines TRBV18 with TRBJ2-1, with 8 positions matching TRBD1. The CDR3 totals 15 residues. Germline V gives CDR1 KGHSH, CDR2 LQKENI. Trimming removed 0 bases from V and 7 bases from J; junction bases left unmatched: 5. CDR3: CASSPPQGERNEQFF. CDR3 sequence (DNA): TGTGCCAGCTCACCACCACAGGGGGAGAGGAATGAGCAGTTCTTC. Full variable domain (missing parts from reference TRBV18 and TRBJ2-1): NAGVMQNPRHLVRRRGQEARLRCSPMKGHSHVYWYRQLPEEGLKFMVYLQKENIIDESGMPKERFSAEFPKEGPSILRIQQVVRGDSAAYFCASSPPQGERNEQFFGPGTRLTVL.

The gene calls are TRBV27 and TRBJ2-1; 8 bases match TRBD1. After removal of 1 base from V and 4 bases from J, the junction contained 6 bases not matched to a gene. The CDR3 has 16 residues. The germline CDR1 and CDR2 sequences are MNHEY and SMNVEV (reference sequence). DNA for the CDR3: TGTGCCAGCAGTTTATTTGGGACAGGTACTTACAATGAGCAGTTCTTC. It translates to CASSLFGTGTYNEQFF.

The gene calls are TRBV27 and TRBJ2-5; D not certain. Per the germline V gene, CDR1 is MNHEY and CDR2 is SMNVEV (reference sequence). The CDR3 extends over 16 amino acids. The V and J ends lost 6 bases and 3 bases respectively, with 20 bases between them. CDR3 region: CASSPNIGSPEETQYF. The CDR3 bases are TGTGCCAGCAGCCCAAACATCGGGTCCCCGGAAGAGACCCAGTACTTC.

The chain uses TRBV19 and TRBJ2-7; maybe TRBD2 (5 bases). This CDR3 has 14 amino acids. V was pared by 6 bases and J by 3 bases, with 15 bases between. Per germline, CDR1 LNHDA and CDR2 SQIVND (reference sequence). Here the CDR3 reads CASREGSRDYEQYF. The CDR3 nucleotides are TGTGCCAGTAGAGAGGGCTCGAGGGACTACGAGCAGTACTTC.

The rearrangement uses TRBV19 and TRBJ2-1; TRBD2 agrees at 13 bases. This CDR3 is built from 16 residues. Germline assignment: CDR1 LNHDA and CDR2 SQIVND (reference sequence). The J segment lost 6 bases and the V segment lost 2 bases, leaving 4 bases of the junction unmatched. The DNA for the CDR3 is TGTGCCAGTAGTATAACTAGCGGGGGGGCGATCAATGAGCAGTTCTTC. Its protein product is CASSITSGGAINEQFF.

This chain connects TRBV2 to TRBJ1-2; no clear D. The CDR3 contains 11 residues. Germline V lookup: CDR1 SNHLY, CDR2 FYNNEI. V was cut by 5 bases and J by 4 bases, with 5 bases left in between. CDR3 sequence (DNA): TGTGCCAGCAGTACGACCTATGGCTACACCTTC. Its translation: CASSTTYGYTF. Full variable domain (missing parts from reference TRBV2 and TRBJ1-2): EPEVTQTPSHQVTQMGQEVILRCVPISNHLYFYWYRQILGQKVEFLVSFYNNEISEKSEIFDDQFSVERPDGSNFTLKIRSTKLEDSAMYFCASSTTYGYTFGSGTRLTVV.

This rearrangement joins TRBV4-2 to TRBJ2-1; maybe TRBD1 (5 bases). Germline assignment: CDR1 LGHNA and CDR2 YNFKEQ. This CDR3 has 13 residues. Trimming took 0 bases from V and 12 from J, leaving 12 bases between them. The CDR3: CASSQDSSRGQFF. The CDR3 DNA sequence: TGTGCCAGCAGCCAAGATAGTTCAAGGGGGCAGTTCTTC.